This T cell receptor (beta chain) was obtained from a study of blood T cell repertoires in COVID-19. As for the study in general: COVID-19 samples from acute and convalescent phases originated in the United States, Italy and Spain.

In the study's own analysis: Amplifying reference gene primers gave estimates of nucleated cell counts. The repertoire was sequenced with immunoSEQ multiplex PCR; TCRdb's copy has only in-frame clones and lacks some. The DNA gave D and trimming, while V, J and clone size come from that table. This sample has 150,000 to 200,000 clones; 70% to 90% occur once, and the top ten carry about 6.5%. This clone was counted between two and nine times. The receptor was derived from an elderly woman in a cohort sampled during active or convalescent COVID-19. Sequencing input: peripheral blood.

The CDR3 loop reads CASSSGLTGVTLHF. DNA of the CDR3: TGTGCCAGTAGCTCCGGACTGACAGGTGTAACCCTCCACTTT. The J gene is TRBJ1-6, the V gene TRBV19; D is perhaps TRBD1 (6 bases). Germline values: CDR1 LNHDA, CDR2 SQIVND (reference sequence). This CDR3 comprises 14 residues. The germline V and J ends were trimmed by 6 bases and 14 bases, with 20 bases remaining between them.